This is a list of T cell receptor beta chains from one sample in a study of T cell responses to AZD1222 COVID-19 vaccine. Sequenced by immunoSEQ multiplex PCR; TCRdb stores in-frame clones only, minus some. The sample includes 120,000 or so clones, 86% of them seen just once. The sequencing here drew on peripheral blood, taken 28 days after the second AZD1222 dose. The receptors shown here come from an adult who received the AZD1222 COVID-19 vaccine. CDR3s include the opening cysteine and the closing phenylalanine or tryptophan.

>TRBJ2-4|TRBV6-5
CASSSGTVGGKNIQYF
>TRBJ1-2|TRBV3-1/TRBV3-2
CASSRARDYGYTF
>TRBJ1-4|TRBV28
CASSSPGGATNEKLFF
>TRBJ1-5|TRBV19
CASTAYSNQPQHF
>TRBJ2-7|TRBV12-3/TRBV12-4
CASSSYDGSEQYF
>TRBJ1-3|TRBV20-1
CSASQVRGPGNTIYF
>TRBJ1-6|TRBV6-5
CASSFQVYNSPLHF
>TRBJ1-2|TRBV7-7
CASSPVVGGNYGYTF
>TRBJ1-5|TRBV30
CAWSTTDSNQPQHF
>TRBJ2-7|TRBV27
CASGLAITYEQYF
>TRBJ2-1|TRBV7-2
CASSLIAGLDNEQFF
>TRBJ1-1|TRBV6-5
CASTRHRVNTEAFF
>TRBJ1-2|TRBV4-1
CASSQVTGGNYGYTF
>TRBJ1-4|TRBV7-9
CASSLSLGVNEKLFF
>TRBJ1-5|TRBV19
CASRSDGRRQLYSNQPQHF
>TRBJ1-6|TRBV7-3
CASSLSGSNSPLHF
>TRBJ2-7|TRBV4-1
CASSQGQRGDSYEQYF
>TRBJ1-6|TRBV7-2
CASSLEGLGPLHF
>TRBJ1-1|TRBV18
CASSPWTSMNTEAFF
>TRBJ1-3|TRBV4-3
CASSPDPDGRNTIYF
>TRBJ1-5|TRBV24-1
CATSASGGSSQPQHF
>TRBJ2-7|TRBV23-1
CASPRTEDRGNEQYF
>TRBJ2-3|TRBV30
CAWINRGLRTDTQYF
>TRBJ1-2|TRBV30
CAWSRRRTNYGYTF
>TRBJ1-2|TRBV14
CASSQDQGNYGYTF
>TRBJ1-2|TRBV5-1
CASSLGTGASGNYGYTF
>TRBJ1-4|TRBV6-2/TRBV6-3
CASSYARQGAKLFF